This TCR beta chain appears in the sequencing data of a study of relationships among human T cell subsets. Overall study results and limits: Th1, Th2 and regulatory subsets overlapped substantially in CDR3 sequences.

Semiquantitative ARM-PCR amplified T cell receptor alpha and beta CDR3 regions from mRNA. ARM-PCR used tagged nested gene-specific primers, then communal superprimers for exponential amplification. TCRdb independently ran MiXCR on the multiplex PCR reads; one entry per CDR3 protein. The sample holds fewer than 15,000 distinct CDR3 sequences, 50% to 75% seen once. CD4+CD25+ regulatory T cells came from anti-CD25 bead selection of positively selected CD4+ cells. This clonotype was recorded only once. The antigen remains unidentified. The CDR3 extends over 16 amino acids. Looked up from germline, CDR1 is SGHAT and CDR2 is FQNNGV. V gave up 4 bases and J gave up 3 bases; unmatched junction bases: 8.

The gene calls are TRBV11-2 and TRBJ2-7, with 11 bases that match TRBD2. The sequencing sample was made of Tregs sorted from blood. This TCR was recovered from a man between 35 and 55 years old in good health. CDR3 sequence (DNA): TGTGCCAGCAGCTCCCAAACTAGCGGGAGTATCTACGAGCAGTACTTC. It encodes CASSSQTSGSIYEQYF.